A single sample gave rise to the 18 T cell receptor beta chains below, sequenced in a study of shared clonotypes between healthy human individuals. The table came from immunoSEQ multiplex PCR; TCRdb's copy has only in-frame clones and leaves some out. The sample records about 340,000 clones, around 67% being singletons. The sequenced material came from memory CD4+ T cells sorted from blood. The subset denotes: CD45RA-negative fraction. The receptor source for this set is a man aged 25 to 40 in good health.

The rearrangement joins TRBV7-2 to TRBJ2-1; 10 positions agree with TRBD2. With V trimmed by 3 bases and J by 9 bases, 11 bases remained unmatched. The CDR3 runs 16 residues. Germline loops: CDR1 SGHTA, CDR2 FQGNSA. The CDR3: CASSFWVSGRPGEQFF. The DNA of the CDR3 is TGTGCCAGCAGCTTTTGGGTTAGCGGGAGGCCCGGTGAGCAGTTCTTC.

CDR3 loop: CASSLVRTATNTGELFF. The DNA of the CDR3 is TGTGCCAGCAGCTTAGTTCGGACAGCGACTAACACCGGGGAGCTGTTTTTT. The V and J genes are TRBV7-9 and TRBJ2-2; D is perhaps TRBD1 (6 bases). Trimming pared 1 base from V and 2 bases from J, leaving 14 bases between. CDR1 SEHNR and CDR2 FQNEAQ come from the germline V gene (reference sequence). The CDR3 runs to 17 residues.

The CDR3 DNA reads as TGCAGCGTTGAGGACGGGACCAATCAGCCCCAGCATTTT. As protein: CSVEDGTNQPQHF. The gene calls are TRBV29-1 and TRBJ1-5; tentatively, D is TRBD1 (5 bases). Between the trimmed V and J ends, which lost 3 bases and 3 bases, there was a span of 9 bases. From germline, CDR1 is SQVTM and CDR2 ANQGSEA. The CDR3 loop spans 13 amino acids.

V usage is TRBV7-9 and J usage is TRBJ2-5; D is perhaps TRBD2 (6 bases). The germline V gene has CDR1 SEHNR and CDR2 FQNEAQ (reference sequence). Between the trimmed V and J ends, which lost 8 bases and 2 bases, there was a span of 12 bases. The CDR3 contains 13 residues. The CDR3 loop is CASFGGTQETQYF. DNA for the CDR3: TGTGCCAGCTTCGGCGGGACTCAAGAGACCCAGTACTTC.

With respect to this clone: One end of the junction does not line up with germline, which may come from a read error. The chain combines TRBV5-4 with TRBJ2-6; D gene ambiguous. The CDR3 contains 17 residues. Germline CDR1 and CDR2: SGHNT and YYREEE (reference sequence). The CDR3 bases are TGTGCCAGCATTACGCTCGTACAGACAAAGTCGGGCCAACGTCCTGACTTC. It specifies CASITLVQTKSGQRPDF.

This clone was recorded a few times. The rearrangement links TRBV4-1 to TRBJ2-7; no clear D. CDR3 length: 15 amino acids. The V gene's germline CDR1 is MGHRA and CDR2 YSYEKL. The ends were cut back, 1 base at V and 3 bases at J, with 13 bases in the middle. The CDR3 here is CASSQVSRPDYEQYF. CDR3 in DNA: TGCGCCAGCAGCCAAGTCTCGAGACCAGACTACGAGCAGTACTTC.

The chain carries TRBV20-1 and TRBJ2-1, with D unclear. The CDR3 is 11 amino acids. CDR1 and CDR2 (germline): DFQATT, SNEGSKA (reference sequence). Trimming removed 4 bases at V and 4 bases at J, with 5 bases between. As DNA, the CDR3 is TGCAGTGCTAACTATTACAATGAGCAGTTCTTC. Protein product: CSANYYNEQFF.

The rearrangement uses TRBV27 and TRBJ2-2; D uncertain. Germline CDR1 and CDR2: MNHEY and SMNVEV (reference sequence). The CDR3 is made up of 13 amino acids. Trimming took 0 bases from V and 4 from J, leaving 3 bases between them. The CDR3 is CASSLSSTGELFF. In DNA form, the CDR3 reads TGTGCCAGCAGTTTATCGTCCACCGGGGAGCTGTTTTTT.

V usage is TRBV12-5 and J usage is TRBJ2-1, with 15 bases that match TRBD2. Losses at the gene ends were 5 bases for V and 5 bases for J; bases not matched to a gene: 10. Per germline, CDR1 LGHNT and CDR2 FRNRAP. The CDR3 consists of 18 residues. CDR3: CASGAGLAGGIKHNEQFF. In DNA form, the CDR3 reads TGTGCTAGTGGTGCTGGACTAGCGGGAGGGATTAAGCACAATGAGCAGTTCTTC.

On this clone itself: The sample has other DNA sequences that encode this CDR3 too. V and J are TRBV9 and TRBJ2-1; 9 nucleotides align to TRBD2. This CDR3 is built from 18 residues. From germline, CDR1 is SGDLS and CDR2 YYNGEE. Trimming removed 2 bases from V and 0 bases from J; junction bases left unmatched: 9. The CDR3 nucleotides read TGTGCCAGCAGCGTCGGTCTAGCGGGGCCCAGCTCCTACAATGAGCAGTTCTTC. Protein sequence: CASSVGLAGPSSYNEQFF.

This clone was observed a single time. The chain recombines TRBV19 with TRBJ1-2; D ambiguous. Germline lookup yields CDR1 LNHDA and CDR2 SQIVND (reference sequence). Trimming removed 3 bases at V and 1 base at J, with 12 bases between. CDR3 length: 15 amino acids. The CDR3 loop reads CASSITQTFNYGYTF. The CDR3 nucleotides are TGTGCCAGTAGTATTACCCAAACCTTTAACTATGGCTACACCTTC.

The chain is built from TRBV7-9 and TRBJ2-1; 9 nucleotides agree with TRBD2. V lost 0 bases to trimming and J lost 2 bases; unmatched junction nucleotides: 2. CDR3 length: 16 amino acids. Germline V gene lookup returns CDR1 SEHNR and CDR2 FQNEAQ (reference sequence). The chain's CDR3 is CASSLAGLAPYNEQFF. CDR3 bases: TGTGCCAGCAGCTTAGCGGGACTAGCACCCTACAATGAGCAGTTCTTC.

This clone was counted between two and nine times. This chain joins TRBV5-1 and TRBJ1-2; D unresolved. V lost 7 bases and J lost 5, with 18 bases in between. Germline V CDR1 and CDR2: SGHRS, YFSETQ. CDR3 length: 14 residues. The CDR3 region has the DNA TGCGCCAGCTCCCCCTCGAGAGCGCATTATGGCTACACCTTC. It specifies CASSPSRAHYGYTF.

About this clone itself: An end of the junction does not agree with germline; a read error may underlie this. The chain is built from TRBV7-7 and TRBJ2-2; no firm D call. This CDR3 has 15 amino acids. Germline V gene data show CDR1 as SSHAT and CDR2 as FNYEAQ (reference sequence). CDR3 DNA: TGTGCTAGCAGTCCGGCCCGCTTAAACACCGGGGAGCTGTTTTTT. Translating it yields CASSPARLNTGELFF.

This sequence joins TRBV28 and TRBJ2-3; TRBD1 aligns across 7 bases. From germline, CDR1 is MDHEN and CDR2 SYDVKM. This CDR3 contains 11 residues. The CDR3 here is CICQGVNTQYF. CDR3 DNA sequence: TGTATTTGTCAGGGGGTAAATACGCAGTATTTT.

The chain recombines TRBV2 with TRBJ2-2, with D possibly being TRBD2 (5 bases). The V gene's germline CDR1 is SNHLY and CDR2 FYNNEI. This CDR3 is 12 amino acids long. Trimming shortened V by 6 bases and J by 7 bases, and 9 bases separated the two germline ends. As DNA, the CDR3 is TGTGCCAGCAGCGTTCGGGGCGGGGAGCTGTTTTTT. Amino acid sequence: CASSVRGGELFF.

This clone occurred a few times. The rearrangement uses TRBV5-4 and TRBJ2-5, with 9 bases matching TRBD2. The CDR3 spans 15 residues. Germline V gene data show CDR1 as SGHNT and CDR2 as YYREEE (reference sequence). V lost 4 bases, J lost 1 base, and 5 bases stayed unmatched. CDR3 DNA sequence: TGTGCCAGCAGCGCTAGCGGGGCATTCCAAGAGACCCAGTACTTC. Encoded protein: CASSASGAFQETQYF.

In its sample, this clone was seen once. The chain carries TRBV2 and TRBJ2-2; the D gene is possibly TRBD2 (6 bases). Trimming removed 7 bases from V and 13 bases from J, with 16 bases in between. Per the germline V gene, CDR1 is SNHLY and CDR2 is FYNNEI. The CDR3 covers 12 residues. This CDR3 is CASKRTLEGLFF. The CDR3 nucleotides are TGTGCCAGCAAACGGACGCTGGAGGGGCTGTTTTTT. Full variable domain (rest looked up from reference TRBV2 and TRBJ2-2): EPEVTQTPSHQVTQMGQEVILRCVPISNHLYFYWYRQILGQKVEFLVSFYNNEISEKSEIFDDQFSVERPDGSNFTLKIRSTKLEDSAMYFCASKRTLEGLFFGEGSRLTVL.